Following are 4 T cell receptor beta chains from one sample sequenced in a study of T cell changes during pregnancy in multiple sclerosis. Profiled with immunoSEQ multiplex PCR; TCRdb holds only in-frame clones, not every one. Altogether over 90,000 clones are present, approximately 90% being singletons, with the ten largest covering around 0.93%. Here the sequenced sample was peripheral blood, taken before pregnancy. Receptors originate from a female donor with multiple sclerosis, enrolled in a pregnancy study.

This chain's CDR3 is CATSRGRELDTGELFF. Here the CDR3 DNA reads TGTGCCACCAGCAGAGGAAGGGAGTTGGACACCGGGGAGCTGTTTTTT. The genes are TRBV15 and TRBJ2-2, with a tentative D call TRBD2 (5 bases). The V and J ends lost 1 base and 3 bases respectively, with 12 bases between them. This CDR3 comprises 16 residues. Germline V CDR1 and CDR2: LNHNV, YYDKDF (reference sequence).

This rearrangement joins TRBV30 to TRBJ2-2; possible D gene TRBD1, 5 bases. The V end lost 5 bases, the J end lost 5 bases, and 12 bases lay between the germline ends. This CDR3 spans 13 amino acids. The germline CDR1 and CDR2 sequences are GTSNPN and SVGIG (reference sequence). The CDR3 DNA reads as TGTGCCTGGTCTAAGGGGTTAACCGGGGAGCTGTTTTTT. This encodes CAWSKGLTGELFF.

This clone was seen only once. The chain couples TRBV12-2 to TRBJ2-7; TRBD1 is the table's D call, not checked against the DNA. TRBV12-2 is a pseudogene segment. This CDR3 has 13 residues. The CDR3, as DNA: TGTGCAAGTCGCCAGGGCGGATCCTACGAGCAGTACTTC. It codes for CASRQGGSYEQYF.

The chain links TRBV18 to TRBJ1-1; D is unresolved. Trimming took 3 bases from V and 0 from J, leaving 14 bases between them. The CDR3 length is 16 residues. Germline V gene sequence: CDR1 KGHSH, CDR2 LQKENI. The CDR3 DNA sequence: TGTGCCAGCTCACCGCACATCAGTCAAATGAACACTGAAGCTTTCTTT. It encodes CASSPHISQMNTEAFF.